Sequencing of this T cell receptor beta chain was carried out in a study of identical twins. General study findings and limits: In cord blood, abundant beta clonotypes had fewer insertions; memory showed no trend.

TCRdb reanalysed the 5' RACE reads using MiXCR and keeps one entry per CDR3 protein. This sample carries under 900,000 distinct CDR3 sequences, 15% to 20% of them seen once, and the ten largest clones take less than 15%. After removal of 5 bases from V and 0 bases from J, the junction contained 10 bases not matched to a gene. The CDR3 extends over 17 amino acids. CDR1 and CDR2 (germline): SGHNT, YENEEA. In this sample, this clonotype turned up a few times. Antigen specificity is unknown. This sample also belongs to another study, concerning T cells expressing NK-cell markers. This second study says: In a group of about six donors, dominant NKG2C+ clonotypes represented about 1.0-8% of CD8+ T cells. In four donors, dominant clonotypes made up about 25-60.1% of CD3+CD56-NKG2C+ cells.

The gene calls are TRBV11-3 and TRBJ2-4; 7 positions match TRBD2. The sequenced sample consisted of PBMCs. This TCR was recovered from a woman aged 18-30 years in good health. DNA of the CDR3: TGTGCCAGCAGCCCTACCGGCGGGGGAGTAGCCAAAAACATTCAGTACTTC. This codes for CASSPTGGGVAKNIQYF. Based on the CDR3 plus reference TRBV11-3 and TRBJ2-4, the full variable domain is EAGVVQSPRYKIIEKKQPVAFWCNPISGHNTLYWYLQNLGQGPELLIRYENEEAVDDSQLPKDRFSAERLKGVDSTLKIQPAELGDSAVYLCASSPTGGGVAKNIQYFGAGTRLSVL.